This T cell receptor (beta chain) was retrieved from a study of control samples from healthy donors and cancer patients. Germline V lookup: CDR1 LGHDT, CDR2 YNNKEL (reference sequence). The V end was cut by 4 bases, the J end by 0 bases, with 9 bases between. The CDR3 runs 15 residues. This table comes from immunoSEQ multiplex PCR, and its TCRdb copy is limited to in-frame clones, with some not included. This table holds just over 80,000 clones, approximately 94% found once. The rearrangement joins TRBV3-1 (or the pseudogene TRBV3-2) to TRBJ1-4; no definite D call. The TCR sequence derives from a young woman in good health. Specimen: blood. Here the CDR3 reads CASSLTGATNEKLFF. As DNA, the CDR3 is TGTGCCAGCAGCCTAACCGGAGCAACTAATGAAAAACTGTTTTTT.